There are a few counts of the clone carrying this T cell receptor beta chain. Its antigen is as yet unknown. Germline CDR1 reads SGHNT; CDR2 reads YYREEE (reference sequence). The V end was cut by 0 bases, the J end by 12 bases, with 13 bases between. The CDR3 is 13 residues long. The data are from a study of beta chain features in type 1 diabetes. Study observations and caveats: The study left unresolved whether HLA type influences TCRB rearrangement. Type 1 diabetes patients had moderately but significantly shorter TCRB CDR3s in all four CD4+ subsets. The naive, central memory and Treg TCRB repertoires looked more alike in patients than they did in healthy donors.

Each of the CD4+ naive, central memory, regulatory and stem cell-like memory populations was sorted via CD45RO/CCR7/CD25/CD127/CD95/CD27. TCRB transcripts that were expressed got sequenced, as all of the isolated RNA had been reverse transcribed. Repertoires were generated with immunoSEQ multiplex PCR, while TCRdb's copy carries only in-frame clones and drops some. The data show hundreds of thousands of clones, approximately 8.2% seen once. The sample consisted of central memory CD4+ T cells from blood. The chain has TRBV5-4 and TRBJ2-1, with a weak D call TRBD2 (5 bases). The clonotype was recovered from a woman between 18 and 29 years old in good health. DNA for the CDR3: TGTGCCAGCAGCTTGGACCAACTAGTGGCGCAGTTCTTC. Translating gives CASSLDQLVAQFF.